This T cell receptor (beta chain) was sequenced for a study of cytomegalovirus exposure and HLA in healthy donors. General observations from the study: CMV serostatus was the sole immune exposure information available.

Note on this clone: Its antigen is currently unknown.

13 Jbeta primers and 60 Vbeta primers were used for the PCR. Original processing methods: A later analysis counted 65 million to 95 million unique TCR beta chains, about 10 million shared. The method was immunoSEQ multiplex PCR; TCRdb's version includes in-frame clones alone and lacks a portion of them. V and J calls and clone size come straight from that table; D and trimming were deduced from the DNA. This specimen shows around 70,000 clones; the ten leading clones hold about 4.9%. The germline V gene has CDR1 GTSNPN and CDR2 SVGIG (reference sequence). The CDR3 covers 13 residues. Trimming left V 2 bases short and J 3 bases short, with 10 bases between.

The receptor comes from a man in his forties or fifties in good health and CMV-seronegative. The V and J genes are TRBV30 and TRBJ1-1, with a tentative D call TRBD1 (6 bases). The specimen sequenced was PBMCs. CDR3 coding DNA: TGTGCCTGGAGTTACAGGGAAGACACTGAAGCTTTCTTT. The encoded protein is CAWSYREDTEAFF.